The sequence of this TCR beta chain was determined in a study of cytotoxic CD8 clonotypes in ibrutinib-treated CLL. Depth targeted 1 in 200,000 to 1 in 1 million T cells, averaging 10x coverage per clonotype. Measured with immunoSEQ multiplex PCR; TCRdb has only the in-frame clones, and not every one. In the table there are around 250,000 clones, under 75% of which are singletons. To note about this clone: Compared with germline, one end of the junction differs, possibly owing to a read error.

The TCR originated in a human donor with chronic lymphocytic leukemia. The sample in question was PBMCs, obtained after 24 months of ibrutinib treatment.

The CDR3 here is CASSFGTGGWQETQYF. CDR3 bases: TGTGCTAGCAGCTTTGGGACAGGGGGATGGCAAGAGACCCAGTACTTC. The chain has TRBV7-7 and TRBJ2-5; TRBD1 agrees at 11 bases. CDR1 and CDR2 (germline): SSHAT, FNYEAQ (reference sequence). CDR3 length: 16 residues.